This T cell receptor beta chain emerged from a study of T cells in tuberculosis. Documented time point: new active TB diagnosis, blood taken before or within 7 days of starting treatment. Libraries were prepared by immunoSEQ multiplex PCR; TCRdb keeps only in-frame clonotypes and omits some of them. Of roughly 32,000 clones detected, approximately 94% appear once; the ten largest clones hold roughly 11%. V was pared by 3 bases and J by 1 base, with 9 bases between. This CDR3 contains 14 residues. The V gene's germline CDR1 is SGHAT and CDR2 FQNNGV. The source material was PBMCs, sampled at tuberculosis diagnosis. The TCR sequence derives from an adult with tuberculosis. This sequence joins TRBV11-2 and TRBJ1-1, with D unresolved. This CDR3 reads CASSFPLKNTEAFF. In DNA, the CDR3 is TGTGCCAGCAGCTTCCCGTTAAAGAACACTGAAGCTTTCTTT.